Detailed here is one T cell receptor beta chain. Antigen unknown. This sample is drawn from a study of resident and recirculating memory T cells in vitiligo. Overall study results and limits: Non-conserved TCRs across sites and patients suggested distinct clones per lesion. No unique dominant TCR clone was found in vitiligo lesions.

TCRdb keeps only in-frame clones here, not all; method: immunoSEQ multiplex PCR. The profile shows 65,000 to 80,000 clones, about 92% of them singletons. The CDR3 sequence is 15 residues long. In germline, CDR1 is MNHEY, CDR2 SMNVEV (reference sequence). V was shortened by 5 bases and J by 7 bases, with 17 bases between the two germline ends. The J gene is TRBJ1-4, the V gene TRBV27; no firm D call. This clonotype was sampled from a male donor with vitiligo. Material: blood. In DNA, the CDR3 is TGTGCCAGCAGTGAAATGGCCCATCGGGTTGAAAAACTGTTTTTT. Protein product: CASSEMAHRVEKLFF.